These 8 T cell receptor beta chains share one sample of origin, sequenced in a study of blood T cell repertoires in COVID-19 (dated by TCRdb to 2018 to 2021). Library method: the immunoSEQ multiplex PCR assay. TCRdb took over this immuneACCESS table, retaining in-frame rearrangements with V and J assigned. Such tables are incomplete; in checked studies, under half of the missing clones stem from an unresolved V gene, and the remainder is unexplained. Across this sample there are roughly 70,000 clones, with 87% seen only once. About 5.7% of the sample comes from the top ten. Sequenced sample: peripheral blood. These receptor sequences come from a man in his fifties or sixties with active COVID-19.

The chain is built from TRBV5-6 and TRBJ2-2; D unresolved. With 0 bases removed from V and 1 base from J, the gap between germline ends came to 7 bases. Germline lookup yields CDR1 SGHDT and CDR2 YYEEEE. This CDR3 contains 15 residues. The chain's CDR3 is CASSLAPVNTGELFF. CDR3 nucleotide sequence: TGTGCCAGCAGCTTGGCTCCCGTGAACACCGGGGAGCTGTTTTTT.

This clone appeared a few times. This chain joins TRBV10-3 and TRBJ2-1, with a possible D match to TRBD2 (6 bases). Per germline, CDR1 ENHRY and CDR2 SYGVKD. V lost 10 bases and J lost 4, with 17 bases in between. The CDR3 has 14 residues. The CDR3 DNA follows: TGTGCCACACGGGGTAGCGGCAGTTACAATGAGCAGTTCTTC. Its protein is CATRGSGSYNEQFF.

This chain uses TRBV28 with TRBJ1-5, with 10 bases matching TRBD1. The V gene's germline CDR1 is MDHEN and CDR2 SYDVKM. V was clipped by 6 bases and J by 6 bases; unmatched bases: 8. The CDR3 loop spans 15 amino acids. CDR3 coding DNA: TGTGCCAGCAGGGAGACAGGGGGCTTTGGTCAGCCCCAGCATTTT. It yields the protein CASRETGGFGQPQHF.

The chain is built from TRBV28 and TRBJ1-3; no firm D call. Trimming removed 6 bases from V and 0 bases from J, with 9 bases in between. The germline CDR1 and CDR2 sequences are MDHEN and SYDVKM. The CDR3 has 14 residues. The CDR3 loop is CASRTGHSGNTIYF. DNA of the CDR3: TGTGCCAGCAGAACCGGTCACTCTGGAAACACCATATATTTT. Based on the CDR3 plus reference TRBV28 and TRBJ1-3, the full variable domain is DVKVTQSSRYLVKRTGEKVFLECVQDMDHENMFWYRQDPGLGLRLIYFSYDVKMKEKGDIPEGYSVSREKKERFSLILESASTNQTSMYLCASRTGHSGNTIYFGEGSWLTVV.

This chain connects TRBV3-1 (or the pseudogene TRBV3-2) to TRBJ2-3, with 12 nucleotides matching TRBD2. Germline values: CDR1 LGHDT, CDR2 YNNKEL (reference sequence). Trimming at V came to 4 bases and at J to 5 bases, leaving 1 base not matched to a gene. The CDR3 loop spans 14 amino acids. The CDR3 region is CASSRLAGEDTQYF. DNA of the CDR3: TGTGCCAGCAGCCGACTAGCGGGAGAAGATACGCAGTATTTT.

CDR3 nucleotides: TGTGCCAGCAGTGACGCAGGGGGCTCGGCTTTCTTT. Amino acid sequence: CASSDAGGSAFF. The chain joins TRBV6-4 to TRBJ1-1; 8 nucleotides agree with TRBD1. The CDR3 consists of 12 residues. J lost 11 bases, V lost 2 bases, and 4 bases had no gene match. Germline-derived CDR1 and CDR2 are MRHNA and SNTAGT.

In this sample, this clone turned up a few times. The chain recombines TRBV7-8 with TRBJ2-3; possibly TRBD1 for D (6 bases). CDR3 size: 16 residues. Per the germline V gene, CDR1 is SGHVS and CDR2 is FQNEAQ. V was trimmed by 0 bases and J by 3 bases, leaving 13 bases between them. This CDR3 is CASSLAQGLVTDTQYF. As DNA, the CDR3 is TGTGCCAGCAGCTTAGCACAGGGTTTAGTGACAGATACGCAGTATTTT.

CDR3 sequence (DNA): TGTGCCAGCAGCCAAGGAATAGCGGGAGGGACGAACACCGGGGAGCTGTTTTTT. It codes for CASSQGIAGGTNTGELFF. The rearrangement joins TRBV3-1 (or the pseudogene TRBV3-2) to TRBJ2-2; TRBD2 matches at 11 bases. Germline assignment: CDR1 LGHDT and CDR2 YNNKEL (reference sequence). The V segment lost 1 base and the J segment 0 bases; nucleotides outside the gene matches: 4. The CDR3 totals 18 residues.